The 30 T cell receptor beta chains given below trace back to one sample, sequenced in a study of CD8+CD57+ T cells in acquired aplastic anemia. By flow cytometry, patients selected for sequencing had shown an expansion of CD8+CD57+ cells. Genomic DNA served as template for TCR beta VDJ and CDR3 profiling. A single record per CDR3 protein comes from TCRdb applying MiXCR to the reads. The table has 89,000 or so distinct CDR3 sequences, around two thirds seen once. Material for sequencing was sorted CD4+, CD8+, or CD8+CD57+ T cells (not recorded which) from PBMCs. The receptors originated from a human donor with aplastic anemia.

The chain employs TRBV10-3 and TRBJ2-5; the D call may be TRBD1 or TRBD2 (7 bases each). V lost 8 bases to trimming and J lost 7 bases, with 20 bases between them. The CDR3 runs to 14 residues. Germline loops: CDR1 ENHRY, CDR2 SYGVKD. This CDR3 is CAIWGGQQDGTQYF. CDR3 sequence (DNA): TGTGCCATCTGGGGGGGACAGCAGGACGGGACCCAGTACTTC.

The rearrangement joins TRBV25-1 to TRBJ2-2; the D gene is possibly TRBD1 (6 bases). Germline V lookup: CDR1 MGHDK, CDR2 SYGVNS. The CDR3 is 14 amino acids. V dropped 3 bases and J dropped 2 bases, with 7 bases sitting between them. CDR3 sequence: CASSEDSNTGELFF. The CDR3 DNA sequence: TGTGCCAGCAGTGAGGACAGCAACACCGGGGAGCTGTTTTTT.

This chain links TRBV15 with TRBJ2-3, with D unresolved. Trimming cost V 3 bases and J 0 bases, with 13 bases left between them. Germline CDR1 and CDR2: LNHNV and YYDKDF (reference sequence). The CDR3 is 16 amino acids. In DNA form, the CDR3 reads TGTGCCACCAGCAGTGGTAGGAGATCTAGCACAGATACGCAGTATTTT. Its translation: CATSSGRRSSTDTQYF.

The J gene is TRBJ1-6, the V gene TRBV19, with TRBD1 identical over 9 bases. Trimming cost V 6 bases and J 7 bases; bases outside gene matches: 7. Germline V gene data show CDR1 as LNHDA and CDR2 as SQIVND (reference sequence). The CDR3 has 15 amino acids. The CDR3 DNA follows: TGTGCCAGTAGGGCCGGGACAGGGTTGAATTCACCCCTCCACTTT. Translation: CASRAGTGLNSPLHF.

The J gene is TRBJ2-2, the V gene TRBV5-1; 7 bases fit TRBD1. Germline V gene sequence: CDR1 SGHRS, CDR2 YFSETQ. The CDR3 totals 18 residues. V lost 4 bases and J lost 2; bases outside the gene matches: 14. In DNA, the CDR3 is TGCGCCAGCAGCATAAGCCGCGCAGGGGGATCCAACACCGGGGAGCTGTTTTTT. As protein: CASSISRAGGSNTGELFF.

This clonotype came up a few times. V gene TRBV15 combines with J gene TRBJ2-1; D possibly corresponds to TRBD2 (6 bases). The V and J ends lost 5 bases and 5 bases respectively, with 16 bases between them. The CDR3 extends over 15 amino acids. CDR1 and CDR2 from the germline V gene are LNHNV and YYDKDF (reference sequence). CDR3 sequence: CATSEPRDFHNEQFF. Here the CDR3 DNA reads TGTGCCACCAGCGAGCCCCGGGACTTTCACAATGAGCAGTTCTTC.

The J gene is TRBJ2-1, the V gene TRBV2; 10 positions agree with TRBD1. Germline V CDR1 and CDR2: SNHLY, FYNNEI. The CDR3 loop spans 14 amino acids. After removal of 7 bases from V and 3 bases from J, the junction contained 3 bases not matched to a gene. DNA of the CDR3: TGTGCCAGCACTGGACAGGGGGTCTACAATGAGCAGTTCTTC. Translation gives CASTGQGVYNEQFF. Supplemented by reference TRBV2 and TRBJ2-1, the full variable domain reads EPEVTQTPSHQVTQMGQEVILRCVPISNHLYFYWYRQILGQKVEFLVSFYNNEISEKSEIFDDQFSVERPDGSNFTLKIRSTKLEDSAMYFCASTGQGVYNEQFFGPGTRLTVL.

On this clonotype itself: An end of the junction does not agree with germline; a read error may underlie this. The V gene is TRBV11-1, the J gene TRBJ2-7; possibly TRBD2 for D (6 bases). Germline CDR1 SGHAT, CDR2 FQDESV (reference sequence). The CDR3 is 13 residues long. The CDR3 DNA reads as TGTGCCAGCAGTTTAGGAGGGGCGTCTGAGCAGTACTTC. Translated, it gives CASSLGGASEQYF.

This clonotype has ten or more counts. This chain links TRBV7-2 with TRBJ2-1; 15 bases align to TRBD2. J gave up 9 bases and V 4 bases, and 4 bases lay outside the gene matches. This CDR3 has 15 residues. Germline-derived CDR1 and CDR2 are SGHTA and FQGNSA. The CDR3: CASSSGLAGGGEQFF. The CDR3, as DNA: TGTGCCAGCAGCTCGGGACTAGCGGGAGGAGGTGAGCAGTTCTTC.

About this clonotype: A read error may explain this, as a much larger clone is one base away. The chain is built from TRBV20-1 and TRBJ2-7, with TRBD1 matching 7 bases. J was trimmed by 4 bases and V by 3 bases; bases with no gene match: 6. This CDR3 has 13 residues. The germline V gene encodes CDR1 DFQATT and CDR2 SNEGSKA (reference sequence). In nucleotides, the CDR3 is TGCAGTGCTAGGGGTGACAGGGATTACGAGCAGTACTTC. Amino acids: CSARGDRDYEQYF.

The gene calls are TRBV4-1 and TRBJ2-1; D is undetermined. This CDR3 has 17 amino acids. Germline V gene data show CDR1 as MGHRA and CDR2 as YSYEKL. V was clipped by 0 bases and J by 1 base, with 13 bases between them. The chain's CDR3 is CASSQDGVGGSYNEQFF. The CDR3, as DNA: TGCGCCAGCAGCCAAGATGGGGTGGGTGGATCCTACAATGAGCAGTTCTTC.

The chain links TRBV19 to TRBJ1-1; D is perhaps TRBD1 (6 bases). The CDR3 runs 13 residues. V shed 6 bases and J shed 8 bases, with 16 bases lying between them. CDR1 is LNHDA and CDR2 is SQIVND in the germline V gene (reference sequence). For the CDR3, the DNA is TGTGCCAGTAGCTTACAGGTAGGGGGAGAAGCTTTCTTT. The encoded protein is CASSLQVGGEAFF.

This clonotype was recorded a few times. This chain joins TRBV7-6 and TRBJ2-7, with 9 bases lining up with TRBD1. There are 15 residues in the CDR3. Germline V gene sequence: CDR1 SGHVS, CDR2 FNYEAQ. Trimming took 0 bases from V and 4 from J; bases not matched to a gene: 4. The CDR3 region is CASSLAGQGSYEQYF. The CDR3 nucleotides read TGTGCCAGCAGCTTAGCAGGACAGGGGTCTTACGAGCAGTACTTC.

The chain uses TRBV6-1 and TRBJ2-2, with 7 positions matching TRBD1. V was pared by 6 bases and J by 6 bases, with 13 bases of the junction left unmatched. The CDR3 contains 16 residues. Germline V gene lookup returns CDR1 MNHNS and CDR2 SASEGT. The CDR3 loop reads CASRGESGGRAGELFF. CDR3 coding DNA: TGTGCCAGCAGGGGGGAGTCAGGGGGTAGGGCCGGGGAGCTGTTTTTT.

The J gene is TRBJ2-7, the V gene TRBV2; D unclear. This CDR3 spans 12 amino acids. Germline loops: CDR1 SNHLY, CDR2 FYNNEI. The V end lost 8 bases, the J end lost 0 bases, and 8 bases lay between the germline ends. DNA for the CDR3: TGTGCCAGCGCGACACTCTCCTACGAGCAGTACTTC. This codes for CASATLSYEQYF.

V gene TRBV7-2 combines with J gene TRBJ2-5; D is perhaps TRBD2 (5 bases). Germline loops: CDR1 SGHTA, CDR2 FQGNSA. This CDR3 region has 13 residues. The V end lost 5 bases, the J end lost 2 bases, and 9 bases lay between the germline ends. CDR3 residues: CASSTSYQETQYF. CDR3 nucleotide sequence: TGTGCCAGCAGCACTAGTTATCAAGAGACCCAGTACTTC.

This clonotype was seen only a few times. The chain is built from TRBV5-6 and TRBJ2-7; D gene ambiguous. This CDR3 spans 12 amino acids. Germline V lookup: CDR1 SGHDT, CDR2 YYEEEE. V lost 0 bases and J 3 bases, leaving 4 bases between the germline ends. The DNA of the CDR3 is TGTGCCAGCAGCTTGGGGGACTACGAGCAGTACTTC. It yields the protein CASSLGDYEQYF.

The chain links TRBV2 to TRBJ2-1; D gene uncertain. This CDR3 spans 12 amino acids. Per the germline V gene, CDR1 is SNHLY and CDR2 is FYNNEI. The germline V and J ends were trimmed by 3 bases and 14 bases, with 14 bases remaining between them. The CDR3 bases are TGTGCCAGCAGTGAGCTTGCCGCAGAGGAGTTCTTC. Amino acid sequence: CASSELAAEEFF.

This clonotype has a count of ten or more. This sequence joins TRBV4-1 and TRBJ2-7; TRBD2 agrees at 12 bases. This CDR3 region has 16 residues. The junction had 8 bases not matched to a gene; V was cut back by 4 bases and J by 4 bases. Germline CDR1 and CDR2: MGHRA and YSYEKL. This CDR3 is CASSLRTSGIGYEQYF. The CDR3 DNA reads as TGCGCCAGCAGCCTTAGGACTAGCGGGATTGGATACGAGCAGTACTTC.

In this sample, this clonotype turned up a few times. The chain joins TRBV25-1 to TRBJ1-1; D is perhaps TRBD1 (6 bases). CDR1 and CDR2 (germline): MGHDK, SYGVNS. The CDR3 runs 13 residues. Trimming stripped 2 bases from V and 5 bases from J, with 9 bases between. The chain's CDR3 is CASSEIQGTEAFF. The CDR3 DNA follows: TGTGCCAGCAGTGAAATTCAGGGGACTGAAGCTTTCTTT.

The CDR3 coding sequence is TGTGCCAGCAGTCCCGACTGGGACAGAACCTCGAAGTACTTC. Protein sequence: CASSPDWDRTSKYF. The chain combines TRBV27 with TRBJ2-7; 7 nucleotides match TRBD1. The CDR3 spans 14 residues. CDR1 is MNHEY and CDR2 is SMNVEV in the germline V gene (reference sequence). Losses at the gene ends were 5 bases for V and 11 bases for J; bases not matched to a gene: 15.

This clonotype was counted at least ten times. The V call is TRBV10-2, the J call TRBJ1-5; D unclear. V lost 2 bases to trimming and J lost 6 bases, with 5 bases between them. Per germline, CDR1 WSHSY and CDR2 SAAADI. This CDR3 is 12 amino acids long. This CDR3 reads CASSELSQPQHF. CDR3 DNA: TGCGCCAGCAGTGAGCTGTCTCAGCCCCAGCATTTT.

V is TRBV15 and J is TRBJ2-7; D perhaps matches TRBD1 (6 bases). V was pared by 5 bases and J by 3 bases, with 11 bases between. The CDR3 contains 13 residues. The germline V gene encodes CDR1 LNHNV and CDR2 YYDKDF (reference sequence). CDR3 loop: CATSATQGYEQYF. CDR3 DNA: TGTGCCACCAGCGCAACACAGGGCTACGAGCAGTACTTC.

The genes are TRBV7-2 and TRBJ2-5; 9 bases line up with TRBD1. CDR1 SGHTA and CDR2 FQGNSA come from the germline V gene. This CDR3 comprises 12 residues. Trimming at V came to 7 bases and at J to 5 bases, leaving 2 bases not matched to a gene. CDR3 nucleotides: TGTGCCAGCACGACAGGGGGTGAGACCCAGTACTTC. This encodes CASTTGGETQYF.

CDR3 bases: TGTGCCAGCAGCGTGTACAACTCCTACGAGCAGTACTTC. It codes for CASSVYNSYEQYF. The V and J genes are TRBV7-8 and TRBJ2-7, with D unclear. This CDR3 is built from 13 residues. The germline V and J ends were trimmed by 5 bases and 0 bases, with 8 bases remaining between them. Germline loops: CDR1 SGHVS, CDR2 FQNEAQ.

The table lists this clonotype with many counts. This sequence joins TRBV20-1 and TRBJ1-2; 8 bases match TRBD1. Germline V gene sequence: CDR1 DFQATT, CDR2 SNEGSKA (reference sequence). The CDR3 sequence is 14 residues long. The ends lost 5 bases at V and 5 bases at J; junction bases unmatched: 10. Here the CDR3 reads CSARTGKDPYGYTF. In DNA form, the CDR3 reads TGCAGTGCTCGGACAGGGAAGGACCCTTATGGCTACACCTTC.

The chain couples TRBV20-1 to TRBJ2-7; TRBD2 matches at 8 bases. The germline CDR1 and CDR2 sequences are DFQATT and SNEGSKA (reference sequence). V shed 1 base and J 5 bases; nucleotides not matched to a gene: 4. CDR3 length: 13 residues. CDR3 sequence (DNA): TGCAGTGCTAGAGGGGCGGGGGGCAACGAGCAGTACTTC. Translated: CSARGAGGNEQYF.

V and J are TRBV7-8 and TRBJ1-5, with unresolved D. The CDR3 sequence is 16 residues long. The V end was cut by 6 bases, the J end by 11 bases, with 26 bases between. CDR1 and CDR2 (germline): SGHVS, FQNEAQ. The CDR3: CASSSKGRLNQWTQHF. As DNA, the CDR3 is TGTGCCAGCAGTTCGAAGGGCAGACTCAATCAGTGGACCCAGCATTTT.

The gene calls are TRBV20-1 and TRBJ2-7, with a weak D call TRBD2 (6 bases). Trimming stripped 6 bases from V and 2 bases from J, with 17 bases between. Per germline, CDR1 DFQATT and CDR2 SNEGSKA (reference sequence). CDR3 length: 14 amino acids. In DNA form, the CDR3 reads TGCAGTGCCCCCCACCGGGGGTCGCCCTACGAGCAGTACTTC. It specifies CSAPHRGSPYEQYF.

CDR3 sequence (DNA): TGTGCCAGCAGCTTACTTACCCTCCTCCGTTCCTACGAGCAGTACTTC. Its translation: CASSLLTLLRSYEQYF. The chain couples TRBV11-1 to TRBJ2-7; the D is unclear. V lost 2 bases and J lost 1, with 15 bases in between. Germline CDR1 and CDR2: SGHAT and FQDESV (reference sequence). The CDR3 sequence is 16 residues long.